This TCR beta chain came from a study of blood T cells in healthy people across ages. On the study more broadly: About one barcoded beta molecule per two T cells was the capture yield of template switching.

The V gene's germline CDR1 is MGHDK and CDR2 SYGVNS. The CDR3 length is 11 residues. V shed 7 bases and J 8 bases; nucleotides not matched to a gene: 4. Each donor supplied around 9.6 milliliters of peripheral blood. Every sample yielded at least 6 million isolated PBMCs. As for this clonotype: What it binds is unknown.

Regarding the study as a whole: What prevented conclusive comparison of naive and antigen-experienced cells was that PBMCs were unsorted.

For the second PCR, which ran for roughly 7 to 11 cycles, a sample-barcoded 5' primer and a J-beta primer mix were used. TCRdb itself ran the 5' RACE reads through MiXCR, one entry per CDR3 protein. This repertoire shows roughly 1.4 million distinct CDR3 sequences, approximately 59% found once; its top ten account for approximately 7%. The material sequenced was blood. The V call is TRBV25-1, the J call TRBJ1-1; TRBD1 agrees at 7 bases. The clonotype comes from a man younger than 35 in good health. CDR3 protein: CASKQGYEAFF. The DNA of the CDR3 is TGTGCCAGCAAACAGGGGTACGAAGCTTTCTTT.